This TCR beta chain was recorded in a study of post-analysis software for immune sequencing data (dated by TCRdb to the mid-2010s). Context from the whole study: The recorded disease courses included relapsing-remitting, secondary progressive and progressive-relapsing multiple sclerosis, and some patients had no subtype annotation. The patient repertoires were set against around ten previously published healthy control repertoires from donors whose ages ranged from roughly 6 to 25 years. A subset of samples was prepared in parallel using single-end sample barcoding, then pooled and co-amplified after Illumina adapter ligation. The full study reports these points: The multiple sclerosis patient group was slightly younger than the control group. Compared with controls, multiple sclerosis patients had significantly lower normalized Chao1 diversity, a finding suggesting substantial peripheral T-cell clonal expansion. Patients showed significantly higher frequencies than controls for about 5 TRBV segments, among them TRBV5-6, TRBV5-1 and TRBV20-1. Direct clustering with F measure showed strong co-clustering of samples prepared in the same batch, prompting a batch-effect correction.

Library method: PCR. Reads for this sample came from an Illumina HiSeq 2500. To reduce PCR and sequencing biases, unique molecular identifiers were incorporated into the TCR beta cDNA libraries. Every 1 to 10 million input T cells yielded some 500,000 cDNA molecules, meaning each molecule approximated one T cell. The same protocol used for the earlier healthy control dataset was applied to prepare and sequence the patient libraries. Samples belonging to the same batch were prepared together, multiplexed and sequenced on a shared HiSeq lane. In the authors' own workflow: MIGEC handled the raw barcoded reads, throwing out single-read molecular identifier groups before consensus assembly and CDR3 extraction. Clonotype tables were post-analysed with VDJtools, and diversity was normalized by down-sampling all datasets to the smallest sample size. Repertoire overlap clustering matched CDR3 amino acid but not nucleotide sequences to correct batch-related cross-sample contamination. TCRdb reanalyzed the raw reads on its own, using fastp at Q25 for trimming and MiXCR for clone calling, and kept in-frame beta chains. Each CDR3 protein gets just one entry, which takes the most common genes and DNA from the rows behind it. The V and J calls follow TCRdb's processing rather than the paper's. The sample includes about 170,000 distinct CDR3 sequences, with 25% to 35% observed a single time. The ten largest account for approximately 1.5% of the sample.

Ten or more counts support this clonotype. Its antigen has not been determined. Base qualities are missing; no much larger clone stands one base away. Measured from the cysteine to the phenylalanine, the CDR3 is 12 residues long. Here the CDR3 DNA is all that survives: 36 bases in frame from base 1. CDR1 and CDR2, looked up from the germline V gene, are SQVTM and ANQGSEA. V gives up 4 bases and J gives up 5 bases, and the segment between their germline ends measures 11 bases. TCR beta repertoires were profiled from peripheral blood of some 13 young patients with multiple sclerosis to demonstrate the VDJtools post-analysis software. The multiple sclerosis patients were children and adolescents between 6 and 15 years of age.

This receptor was taken from a girl aged 10 to 17 with multiple sclerosis. Input material: blood. The receptor chain draws on TRBV29-1 and TRBJ2-5, with the D gene call left open. The nucleotide sequence is given as TGCAGCGTTGCCGGAGAAGTGGAGACCCAGTACTTC. The encoded protein is CSVAGEVETQYF.